This TCR beta chain was retrieved from a study of CD8 T cells in ankylosing spondylitis. Study results and limitations: The authors found the disease-linked clones to be CD8+ and relatively rare in peripheral blood.

The CDR3 has 16 residues. V lost 6 bases to trimming and J lost 7 bases, with 25 bases between them. The germline V gene encodes CDR1 DFQATT and CDR2 SNEGSKA (reference sequence). This clonotype was counted ten times or more. Its antigen remains unknown. Quantitative 5'-RACE was performed with molecular barcodes, and it yielded the TCR beta libraries. One entry per CDR3 protein results from TCRdb running MiXCR on the 5' RACE reads. The repertoire holds about 250,000 distinct CDR3 sequences, with 8% to 9% as singletons. Sequenced input: blood, either unsorted or a sorted T cell fraction (not recorded which). The rearrangement uses TRBV20-1 and TRBJ1-5, with TRBD1 as a possible D gene (5 bases). The sequence was collected from a female donor with ankylosing spondylitis or in good health (not recorded which). The CDR3 region is CSALVGTGHGRQPQHF. The CDR3 nucleotides are TGCAGTGCCCTTGTGGGGACGGGCCATGGCAGACAGCCCCAGCATTTT.